This TCR beta chain came from a study of Ad26.COV2.S vaccination and SARS-CoV-2 variants. Treatment noted: some 19 received Ad26.COV2.S at low or high dose, single or two shots; a few received placebo; per-sample allocation not given. Specimens were obtained on day 63 following the first vaccine or placebo injection. CDR3 length equals 16 residues. V was trimmed by 0 bases and J by 2 bases, leaving 13 bases between them. Germline values: CDR1 SGDLS, CDR2 YYNGEE. The protocol was immunoSEQ multiplex PCR, while the TCRdb copy is restricted to in-frame clones and leaves out a portion. The table lists hundreds of thousands of clones, approximately 87% of them singletons, with approximately 3.4% in the top ten.

The rearrangement links TRBV9 to TRBJ2-3, with D tentatively TRBD2 (6 bases). Here the sequenced sample was peripheral blood, taken in a trial of Ad26.COV2.S vaccine versus placebo. The TCR sequence derives from a person between 18 and 60 years old who received the Ad26.COV2.S COVID-19 vaccine or a placebo. CDR3 loop: CASSVALGGSTDTQYF. In DNA form, the CDR3 reads TGTGCCAGCAGCGTAGCTTTAGGAGGGTCCACAGATACGCAGTATTTT. The complete variable domain, with remaining parts taken from reference TRBV9 and TRBJ2-3, reads DSGVTQTPKHLITATGQRVTLRCSPRSGDLSVYWYQQSLDQGLQFLIQYYNGEERAKGNILERFSAQQFPDLHSELNLSSLELGDSALYFCASSVALGGSTDTQYFGPGTRLTVL.